The present entry profiles one TCR beta chain with its context. Antigen unknown. Germline V gives CDR1 SGHRS, CDR2 YFSETQ. The CDR3 loop spans 16 amino acids. V was pared by 7 bases and J by 2 bases, with 12 bases of the junction left unmatched. The data belong to a study of blood T cells in healthy people across ages. On the study more broadly: Template switching captured about one barcoded beta molecule per two T cells. Regarding the study as a whole: It was held that the diversity estimates obtained from one million T cells were underestimates.

The use of a sample-barcoded 5' primer and a J-beta primer mix characterized a second PCR of roughly 6 to 11 cycles. Each CDR3 protein gets one entry after TCRdb re-called the 5' RACE reads with MiXCR. The table lists 1.5 million to 2 million distinct CDR3 sequences, just under 50% of them singletons, with approximately 2.1% in the top ten. The sequencing input was blood. The J gene is TRBJ2-3, the V gene TRBV5-1, with 8 positions matching TRBD1. The sequence came from a woman in her 40s in good health. The CDR3 DNA sequence: TGCGCCAGCTGCCCGCTGACAGGGGTTTCCACAGATACGCAGTATTTT. Translating gives CASCPLTGVSTDTQYF.